This T cell receptor (beta chain) comes out of a study of control samples from healthy donors and cancer patients. The protocol was immunoSEQ multiplex PCR, while the TCRdb copy is restricted to in-frame clones and leaves out a portion. The sample has about 44,000 clones, approximately 87% seen once. Losses at the gene ends were 0 bases for V and 8 bases for J; bases not matched to a gene: 9. The CDR3 length is 16 residues. In germline, CDR1 is SGHNT, CDR2 YYREEE (reference sequence). The chain employs TRBV5-4 and TRBJ2-1, with 9 positions matching TRBD2. The sample was PBMCs. The sequence was obtained from a woman in her sixties with lung cancer. CDR3 nucleotides: TGTGCCAGCAGCTTGGACGTAGCGGGAGTATCGGATGAGCAGTTCTTC. Translated, it gives CASSLDVAGVSDEQFF.